This T cell receptor (beta chain) derives from a study of T-cell memory formation after mild COVID-19. This clonotype was recorded many times. TCRdb recomputed calls from the 5' RACE reads with MiXCR, one row per CDR3 protein. The table lists about 620,000 distinct CDR3 sequences, over 15% of them singletons. Sequenced input: PBMCs or a T cell subset sorted from them (not recorded which). This sequence originates from an adult woman who had mild COVID-19 (a few samples of this study predate the infection). Cell type and time point are not known.

The CDR3 here is CASSSQMNYGYTF. CDR3 sequence (DNA): TGTGCCAGCAGCTCCCAGATGAACTATGGCTACACCTTC. This chain uses TRBV7-2 with TRBJ1-2; D gene uncertain. V was pared by 4 bases and J by 2 bases, with 8 bases between. From germline, CDR1 is SGHTA and CDR2 FQGNSA. This CDR3 is 13 amino acids long.